Below, 3 T cell receptor beta chains from the same sample are listed, as sequenced in a study of shared clonotypes between healthy human individuals (dated by TCRdb to the early 2020s). The library relied on the immunoSEQ multiplex PCR assay. TCRdb carries this immuneACCESS record with in-frame sequences only. Its versions omit some clonotypes, under half of them owing to an unresolved V gene in the studies checked, with the rest unexplained. Present in this sample are approximately 740,000 clones, approximately 79% of which were seen just once. Together, the top ten hold around 1.6% of the sample. Sequencing used memory CD4+ T cells sorted from blood. Reading the label with the study, this specimen's cell subset or site is: CD45RA-negative fraction. The receptors were sampled from a woman aged 30 to 39 in good health.

Worth noting for this clone: Given a far larger clone just one base away, this is likely a sequencing read error. The chain has TRBV5-1 and TRBJ2-1; D not resolved. The CDR3 is 12 amino acids. The germline V and J ends were trimmed by 0 bases and 3 bases, with 1 base remaining between them. CDR1 and CDR2 (germline): SGHRS, YFSETQ. The CDR3 here is CASSLDYNEQFF. Here the CDR3 DNA reads TGCGCCAGCAGCTTGGACTACAATGAGCAGTTCTTC.

In its sample, this clone was seen many times. This chain links TRBV5-5 with TRBJ2-3; weak D call: TRBD2 (6 bases). The CDR3 spans 16 residues. V gave up 3 bases and J gave up 1 base, with 15 bases separating them. In germline, CDR1 is SGHKS, CDR2 YYEKEE (reference sequence). DNA for the CDR3: TGTGCCAGCAGCTCCGGGACTTTAAGGGGCACAGATACGCAGTATTTT. Its translation: CASSSGTLRGTDTQYF.

The gene calls are TRBV2 and TRBJ1-5; no clear D. This CDR3 has 12 residues. V dropped 4 bases and J dropped 7 bases, with 8 bases sitting between them. Germline V gene lookup returns CDR1 SNHLY and CDR2 FYNNEI. The CDR3 sequence is CASSVPGQPQHF. The CDR3 DNA sequence: TGTGCCAGCAGTGTACCCGGGCAGCCCCAGCATTTT.